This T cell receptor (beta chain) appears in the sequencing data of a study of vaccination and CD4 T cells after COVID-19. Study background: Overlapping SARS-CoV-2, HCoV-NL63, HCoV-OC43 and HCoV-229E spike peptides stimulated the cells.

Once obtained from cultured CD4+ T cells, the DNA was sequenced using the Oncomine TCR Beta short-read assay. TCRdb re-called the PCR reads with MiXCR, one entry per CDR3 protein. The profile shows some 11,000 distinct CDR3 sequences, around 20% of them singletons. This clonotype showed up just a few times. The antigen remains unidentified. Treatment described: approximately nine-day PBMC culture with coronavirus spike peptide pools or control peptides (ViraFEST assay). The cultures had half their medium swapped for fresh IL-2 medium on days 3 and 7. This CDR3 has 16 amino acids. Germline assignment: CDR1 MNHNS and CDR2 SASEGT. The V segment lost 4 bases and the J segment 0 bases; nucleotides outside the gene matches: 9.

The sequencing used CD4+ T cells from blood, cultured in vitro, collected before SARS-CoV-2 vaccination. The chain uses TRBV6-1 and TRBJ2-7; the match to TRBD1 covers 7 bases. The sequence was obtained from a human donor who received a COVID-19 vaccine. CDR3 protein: CASSAAPGQPSYEQYF. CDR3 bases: TGTGCCAGCAGTGCCGCCCCGGGACAGCCCTCCTACGAGCAGTACTTC.